This TCR beta chain was sequenced in a study of T cells in Graves' hyperthyroidism and ophthalmopathy. For the study at large: Peripheral blood was secured at the point of initial diagnosis, before any treatment.

What was amplified from RNA transcripts were TCR beta CDR3 regions. A set of HTBI primers served as the primers for a first-round RT-PCR of the TCR CDR3. MiXCR, applied by TCRdb to the multiplex PCR reads, yields one record per CDR3 protein. Counted here are a few hundred thousand distinct CDR3 sequences, 15% to 18% occurring once; the ten biggest clones make up about a quarter. The study, taken as a whole, reports: Ophthalmopathy cases were set apart from stable hyperthyroidism by a 13 V-J model. Ophthalmopathy, which appeared later, was predicted by the model a median 6.5 months before onset.

Uncontrolled infection, other autoimmune disease, pregnancy or lactation excluded patients. This clonotype was counted at least ten times. Antigen unknown. This CDR3 contains 16 residues. With 5 bases removed from V and 0 bases from J, the gap between germline ends came to 15 bases. The sequence derives from a young woman with Graves' hyperthyroidism that later progressed to Graves' ophthalmopathy. Sequencing input: blood. The J gene is TRBJ2-3, the V gene TRBV12-3 or TRBV12-4; tentatively, D is TRBD1 (6 bases). Written as DNA, the CDR3 is TGTGCCAGCAGTCCTTCCGGGACACTTAGCACAGATACGCAGTATTTT. This gives the protein CASSPSGTLSTDTQYF.